These 23 T cell receptor beta chains were all obtained from the same sample, sequenced in a study of blood T cell repertoires in COVID-19. The protocol was immunoSEQ multiplex PCR, while the TCRdb copy is restricted to in-frame clones and leaves out a portion. The sample lists 130,000 to 150,000 clones, 75% to 85% seen once, with 10% to 15% in the top ten. Sequenced input: peripheral blood. These receptors were obtained from a man aged 60 to 69 with active or convalescent COVID-19.

The chain combines TRBV28 with TRBJ1-3; 9 positions agree with TRBD1. Germline V gene lookup returns CDR1 MDHEN and CDR2 SYDVKM. The CDR3 runs to 15 residues. V dropped 9 bases and J dropped 1; count of bases not matched to a gene: 7. The CDR3 DNA follows: TGTGCCAGGACAGGGGGGCCCGGGTCTGGAAACACCATATATTTT. This translates into CARTGGPGSGNTIYF.

This clone came up once. The J gene is TRBJ2-7, the V gene TRBV3-1 (or the pseudogene TRBV3-2); D gene unclear. V was pared by 2 bases and J by 3 bases, with 5 bases between. This CDR3 contains 12 residues. Germline CDR1 and CDR2: LGHDT and YNNKEL (reference sequence). The CDR3 nucleotides are TGTGCCAGCAGCCAACGGTTCTACGAGCAGTACTTC. It is translated as CASSQRFYEQYF.

The rearrangement uses TRBV6-5 and TRBJ2-7; 11 bases are shared with TRBD1. The CDR3 runs to 14 residues. From germline, CDR1 is MNHEY and CDR2 SVGAGI. V lost 6 bases, J lost 3 bases, and 4 bases stayed unmatched. The chain's CDR3 is CASRTGTGGYEQYF. The CDR3 DNA reads TGTGCCAGCAGGACCGGGACAGGGGGCTACGAGCAGTACTTC.

The CDR3 bases are TGTGCCACCAGTGATTCGGGACTAGCGGGAGAGAGCACAGATACGCAGTATTTT. It yields the protein CATSDSGLAGESTDTQYF. The chain has TRBV24-1 and TRBJ2-3; 14 nucleotides match TRBD2. CDR1 KGHDR and CDR2 SFDVKD come from the germline V gene. CDR3 length equals 18 residues. V lost 2 bases and J lost 0; bases outside the gene matches: 3.

This chain connects TRBV19 to TRBJ1-1; possibly TRBD1 for D (6 bases). V lost 5 bases and J lost 4, with 23 bases in between. The germline V gene encodes CDR1 LNHDA and CDR2 SQIVND (reference sequence). The CDR3 runs 17 residues. CDR3 sequence (DNA): TGTGCCAGTAGTCCCCGGTCGCGGGGGCCCGACGCCACTGAAGCTTTCTTT. Translating gives CASSPRSRGPDATEAFF.

In the case of this clone: The same CDR3 is also encoded by other DNA sequences in this sample. The V call is TRBV11-3, the J call TRBJ2-5, with D possibly TRBD2 on 6 matching bases. The CDR3 has 13 amino acids. Per the germline V gene, CDR1 is SGHNT and CDR2 is YENEEA. Trimming removed 5 bases from V and 2 bases from J, with 9 bases in between. Here the CDR3 DNA reads TGTGCCAGCAGCCCGGGACTTCAAGAGACCCAGTACTTC. Translation gives CASSPGLQETQYF.

The chain couples TRBV9 to TRBJ1-6; tentatively, D is TRBD1 (5 bases). V was clipped by 0 bases and J by 7 bases, with 11 bases between them. The germline V gene has CDR1 SGDLS and CDR2 YYNGEE. The CDR3 spans 15 residues. CDR3 residues: CASSVVTGGNSPLHF. The CDR3 DNA reads TGTGCCAGCAGCGTAGTAACAGGAGGGAATTCACCCCTCCACTTT.

CDR3 protein: CASSAAQEDTQYF. CDR3 DNA: TGTGCCAGTAGTGCCGCGCAAGAAGATACGCAGTATTTT. V gene TRBV19 combines with J gene TRBJ2-3; D unresolved. Germline CDR1 and CDR2: LNHDA and SQIVND (reference sequence). The CDR3 spans 13 residues. V dropped 5 bases and J dropped 5 bases, with 11 bases sitting between them. Full variable domain (remainder filled in from reference TRBV19 and TRBJ2-3): DGGITQSPKYLFRKEGQNVTLSCEQNLNHDAMYWYRQDPGQGLRLIYYSQIVNDFQKGDIAEGYSVSREKKESFPLTVTSAQKNPTAFYLCASSAAQEDTQYFGPGTRLTVL.

This chain connects TRBV4-3 to TRBJ1-1; D gene unclear. V lost 0 bases and J lost 0, with 11 bases in between. Per the germline V gene, CDR1 is LGHNA and CDR2 is YSLEER. The CDR3 is 16 residues long. The CDR3 spells CASSQEWTGMNTEAFF. CDR3 in DNA: TGCGCCAGCAGCCAAGAGTGGACCGGGATGAACACTGAAGCTTTCTTT.

The chain is built from TRBV12-5 and TRBJ2-1, with 15 bases matching TRBD2. CDR3 length: 18 amino acids. J was trimmed by 0 bases and V by 5 bases; bases with no gene match: 5. CDR1 and CDR2 (germline): LGHNT, FRNRAP. CDR3 sequence reads: CASGQGTSGRSSYNEQFF. DNA for the CDR3: TGTGCTAGTGGTCAAGGGACTAGCGGGAGGTCCTCCTACAATGAGCAGTTCTTC.

This clone is classed as medium-sized. The genes are TRBV14 and TRBJ1-5; D is uncertain. Germline assignment: CDR1 SGHDN and CDR2 FVKESK. This CDR3 has 14 residues. V lost 3 bases and J 0 bases, leaving 6 bases between the germline ends. CDR3 in amino acids: CASSQGYSNQPQHF. The CDR3 region has the DNA TGTGCCAGCAGCCAGGGCTATAGCAATCAGCCCCAGCATTTT.

The chain carries TRBV7-2 and TRBJ2-1, with a weak D call TRBD2 (5 bases). V lost 5 bases and J lost 10, with 15 bases in between. The CDR3 has 13 amino acids. Germline-derived CDR1 and CDR2 are SGHTA and FQGNSA. The CDR3 here is CASSPDPRREQFF. CDR3 nucleotides: TGTGCCAGCAGCCCGGACCCCCGGAGGGAGCAGTTCTTC. The full variable domain, with the rest looked up from reference TRBV7-2 and TRBJ2-1, is GAGVSQSPSNKVTEKGKDVELRCDPISGHTALYWYRQSLGQGLEFLIYFQGNSAPDKSGLPSDRFSAERTGGSVSTLTIQRTQQEDSAVYLCASSPDPRREQFFGPGTRLTVL.

The chain uses TRBV28 and TRBJ1-2; D unclear. Germline V CDR1 and CDR2: MDHEN, SYDVKM. The CDR3 runs 14 residues. The V end lost 3 bases, the J end lost 4 bases, and 12 bases lay between the germline ends. The chain's CDR3 is CASSLYRAPYGYTF. The CDR3 nucleotides are TGTGCCAGCAGTTTGTACCGAGCCCCCTATGGCTACACCTTC.

The chain recombines TRBV27 with TRBJ1-4; D remains ambiguous. The CDR3 has 10 amino acids. The V gene lost 11 bases and the J gene lost 6 bases, with 7 bases spanning the gap. Germline V gene lookup returns CDR1 MNHEY and CDR2 SMNVEV (reference sequence). CDR3 sequence reads: CAHLDEKLFF. Here the CDR3 DNA reads TGTGCCCACTTAGATGAAAAACTGTTTTTT.

The J gene is TRBJ2-1, the V gene TRBV14, with a possible D match to TRBD2 (6 bases). In germline, CDR1 is SGHDN, CDR2 FVKESK. Trimming cost V 5 bases and J 9 bases, with 26 bases left between them. CDR3 length: 17 residues. CDR3 coding DNA: TGTGCCAGCAGCGAATTTGGGGGGACGCTGGCGAAGCCTGAGCAGTTCTTC. It translates to CASSEFGGTLAKPEQFF.

This chain links TRBV10-3 with TRBJ2-2; 10 bases agree with TRBD1. Germline V gene data show CDR1 as ENHRY and CDR2 as SYGVKD. Trimming at V came to 11 bases and at J to 5 bases, leaving 8 bases not matched to a gene. The CDR3 contains 14 residues. CDR3 amino acids: CAVTGGKSTGELFF. The CDR3 DNA sequence: TGTGCCGTGACAGGGGGCAAGAGTACCGGGGAGCTGTTTTTT.

The rearrangement links TRBV6-4 to TRBJ1-2; 11 bases agree with TRBD1. The germline CDR1 and CDR2 sequences are MRHNA and SNTAGT. J was trimmed by 6 bases and V by 7 bases; bases with no gene match: 7. This CDR3 is 14 amino acids long. The CDR3 region is CASKDRGRWDGYTF. In nucleotides, the CDR3 is TGTGCCAGCAAGGACAGGGGGCGCTGGGATGGCTACACCTTC.

This sequence joins TRBV6-6 and TRBJ1-2, with a possible D match to TRBD1 (5 bases). CDR3 length: 14 residues. V was clipped by 6 bases and J by 4 bases, with 15 bases between them. Germline loops: CDR1 MNHNY, CDR2 SVGAGI (reference sequence). The CDR3, as DNA: TGTGCCAGCAGACTAACTCAAGACAGCTATGGCTACACCTTC. It yields the protein CASRLTQDSYGYTF.

The rearrangement links TRBV28 to TRBJ2-2; no clear D. Germline CDR1 MDHEN, CDR2 SYDVKM. V gave up 3 bases and J gave up 6 bases, with 11 bases separating them. The CDR3 is 14 residues long. The CDR3 sequence: CASSLSVGPGELFF. The CDR3 DNA is TGTGCCAGCAGTTTGTCAGTTGGGCCCGGGGAGCTGTTTTTT.

The rearrangement uses TRBV24-1 and TRBJ1-2; 7 bases map to TRBD1. With V trimmed by 7 bases and J by 8 bases, 9 bases remained unmatched. Germline V gives CDR1 KGHDR, CDR2 SFDVKD. This CDR3 comprises 13 residues. For the CDR3, the DNA is TGTGCCACCAGCCGGGACAGTCTGTACGGCTACACCTTC. Protein sequence: CATSRDSLYGYTF.

This chain joins TRBV27 and TRBJ2-2, with 11 positions matching TRBD1. This CDR3 is built from 16 residues. The V gene's germline CDR1 is MNHEY and CDR2 SMNVEV (reference sequence). V was clipped by 3 bases and J by 6 bases; unmatched bases: 6. CDR3 DNA: TGTGCCAGCAGTTTTGGCGGGACAGGGGGGGCCGGGGAGCTGTTTTTT. Its translation is CASSFGGTGGAGELFF.

V and J are TRBV18 and TRBJ1-6; weak D call: TRBD1 (6 bases). The CDR3 extends over 13 amino acids. V was clipped by 6 bases and J by 7 bases, with 10 bases between them. CDR1 is KGHSH, CDR2 LQKENI, per germline. CDR3 sequence: CASSEDRNSPLHF. DNA of the CDR3: TGTGCCAGCTCTGAGGACAGAAATTCACCCCTCCACTTT. The whole variable domain, remainder taken from reference TRBV18 and TRBJ1-6, is NAGVMQNPRHLVRRRGQEARLRCSPMKGHSHVYWYRQLPEEGLKFMVYLQKENIIDESGMPKERFSAEFPKEGPSILRIQQVVRGDSAAYFCASSEDRNSPLHFGNGTRLTVT.

This chain connects TRBV21-1 to TRBJ2-1; the table's D call, TRBD2, has no DNA check behind it. TRBV21-1 is designated a pseudogene. This CDR3 is built from 13 residues. The CDR3 nucleotides read TGTGCCGGGGGGCTAGCGGGGTGGTATGAGCAGTTCTTC. This encodes CAGGLAGWYEQFF.